This T cell receptor (beta chain) was recovered during a study of response to subunit inactivated influenza vaccine. Study-wide results and caveats: The authors offered the suggestion that each seasonal influenza vaccination recruits few new T cells.

CDR1 and CDR2 (germline): SGHRS, YFSETQ. This CDR3 region has 19 residues. V shed 0 bases and J 4 bases; nucleotides not matched to a gene: 15. As regards this clonotype: What it binds is not known.

TCRdb recomputed calls from the RT-PCR reads with MiXCR, one row per CDR3 protein. The profile shows 600,000 to 850,000 distinct CDR3 sequences, less than 15% of them singletons. The sequencing here drew on PBMCs from blood, taken 14 days before vaccination. The TCR originated in a man in his forties or fifties who received an inactivated influenza vaccine. The chain carries TRBV5-1 and TRBJ2-7, with 11 bases identical to TRBD2. CDR3 residues: CASSLDGLAGGFKGYEQYF. DNA for the CDR3: TGCGCCAGCAGCTTGGACGGACTAGCGGGCGGTTTTAAGGGATACGAGCAGTACTTC.